What follows are 8 T cell receptor beta chains derived from one specimen sequenced in a study of graft-versus-host responses after intestinal transplantation. Antigens of these TCRs are unknown. The assay was immunoSEQ multiplex PCR, and TCRdb's table has in-frame clones only and misses some. The sample lists about 88,000 clones, about 94% occurring once. The sequences come from unstimulated CD4+ T cells sorted from spleen or lymph node cells, collected before transplant. Every receptor here comes from a human donor who was the organ donor for an intestinal transplant.

The CDR3 loop reads CASSFKGQGGEAFF. CDR3 nucleotide sequence: TGTGCCAGCAGCTTCAAAGGACAGGGAGGTGAAGCTTTCTTT. This chain joins TRBV7-9 and TRBJ1-1; TRBD1 matches 8 bases. J lost 7 bases, V lost 3 bases, and 7 bases had no gene match. The CDR3 extends over 14 amino acids. Germline-derived CDR1 and CDR2 are SEHNR and FQNEAQ (reference sequence).

The V call is TRBV5-4, the J call TRBJ2-3, with D perhaps TRBD2 (6 bases). In germline, CDR1 is SGHNT, CDR2 YYREEE (reference sequence). Trimming stripped 0 bases from V and 0 bases from J, with 8 bases between. This CDR3 is 15 amino acids long. Written as DNA, the CDR3 is TGTGCCAGCAGCTTGGCGGCGGGGAGCACAGATACGCAGTATTTT. Its translation: CASSLAAGSTDTQYF.

V usage is TRBV18 and J usage is TRBJ1-5; TRBD1 is a possible D gene (5 bases). Germline V gene sequence: CDR1 KGHSH, CDR2 LQKENI. This CDR3 spans 12 amino acids. The V end was cut by 3 bases, the J end by 7 bases, with 7 bases between. The DNA for the CDR3 is TGTGCCAGCTCACCGAGGGACCAGCCCCAGCATTTT. As protein: CASSPRDQPQHF.

The V gene is TRBV28, the J gene TRBJ1-5, with TRBD1 as a possible D gene (6 bases). The CDR3 sequence is 15 residues long. Germline-derived CDR1 and CDR2 are MDHEN and SYDVKM. V was shortened by 3 bases and J by 4 bases, with 13 bases between the two germline ends. The CDR3 region is CASSFRTAQNQPQHF. In DNA form, the CDR3 reads TGTGCCAGCAGTTTTAGGACAGCCCAAAATCAGCCCCAGCATTTT.

This clone was detected only a few times. The chain employs TRBV19 and TRBJ2-7; 7 bases are a match to TRBD1. The germline V gene has CDR1 LNHDA and CDR2 SQIVND (reference sequence). The CDR3 runs 15 residues. V trimming: 4 bases; J trimming: 6 bases; junction bases outside the gene matches: 12. Written as DNA, the CDR3 is TGTGCCAGTAGTACGGACGGACAGGCATTAAGCGAGCAGTACTTC. Translated: CASSTDGQALSEQYF.

CDR3 region: CASSLVLNEKLFF. CDR3 nucleotides: TGTGCCAGCAGCTTAGTCCTGAATGAAAAACTGTTTTTT. The chain couples TRBV7-2 to TRBJ1-4; D remains unclear. CDR1 is SGHTA and CDR2 is FQGNSA in the germline V gene. This CDR3 is built from 13 residues. The V end lost 1 base, the J end lost 5 bases, and 5 bases lay between the germline ends.

The rearrangement links TRBV28 to TRBJ1-4, with D possibly TRBD1 on 6 matching bases. From germline, CDR1 is MDHEN and CDR2 SYDVKM. Between the trimmed V and J ends, which lost 9 bases and 3 bases, there was a span of 14 bases. This CDR3 region has 14 residues. CDR3 region: CASSRGGANEKLFF. In DNA, the CDR3 is TGTGCCAGTTCTAGGGGGGGAGCTAATGAAAAACTGTTTTTT.

The chain employs TRBV29-1 and TRBJ1-1; 10 nucleotides match TRBD1. The CDR3 contains 17 residues. Germline-derived CDR1 and CDR2 are SQVTM and ANQGSEA. J lost 0 bases, V lost 7 bases, and 14 bases had no gene match. The CDR3 loop is CSAPAYRDRGLNTEAFF. In nucleotides, the CDR3 is TGCAGCGCCCCCGCCTATCGGGACAGGGGTCTGAACACTGAAGCTTTCTTT.